This record covers a single TCR beta chain. The antigen is undetermined. Germline V gene data show CDR1 as SGHRS and CDR2 as YFSETQ. The CDR3 is made up of 17 amino acids. V dropped 4 bases and J dropped 0; count of bases not matched to a gene: 10. The sample belongs to a study of cytomegalovirus exposure and HLA in healthy donors. Overall study context: Unique TCR beta sequences numbering about 100 million came from 150 million to 200 million T cells in an earlier analysis. General study results and limits: Available immune exposure information was restricted to CMV serostatus only. In vitro assays verified that a few CMV-associated chains recognized CMV antigens specifically. HLA allele associations emerged for around 15,000 TCR beta sequences in a later analysis, at 0.05 false discovery rate.

PCR was performed using 60 Vbeta and 13 Jbeta primers. Produced via immunoSEQ multiplex PCR; TCRdb's table is partial and in-frame only. This sample has fewer than 200,000 clones, with less than 75% found just once. The gene calls are TRBV5-1 and TRBJ1-3; 7 nucleotides line up with TRBD1. The sequencing input was PBMCs. The TCR comes from a girl aged 5 to 17 in good health and CMV-seronegative. In DNA, the CDR3 is TGCGCCAGCAGCGTGGAGGGACAGCGATACTCTGGAAACACCATATATTTT. This encodes CASSVEGQRYSGNTIYF.